This TCR beta chain was identified in a study of cytomegalovirus exposure and HLA in healthy donors. Study-level background: As released early, the data held roughly 85 million unique TCRs from HLA-typed donors.

The study's findings and limits: Later analysis reportedly placed an Asian-associated ancestry cluster below the roughly 700-donor mean in N-insertions.

This CDR3 is 14 amino acids long. The V gene end was trimmed by 7 bases and the J gene end by 2 bases; junction bases not matched to a gene: 5. Germline V gives CDR1 ENHRY, CDR2 SYGVKD. Turning to this clone: The antigen remains unidentified.

Primers for the PCR totalled 60 Vbeta and 13 Jbeta. Produced via immunoSEQ multiplex PCR; TCRdb's table is partial and in-frame only. In the table there are about 150,000 clones, around four fifths of which are singletons. The specimen was PBMCs. The TCR originated in a young woman in good health and CMV-seronegative. The chain recombines TRBV10-3 with TRBJ1-3; 7 bases fit TRBD1. The CDR3 DNA follows: TGTGCCATCACTGGACAGGCCGCTGGAAACACCATATATTTT. This codes for CAITGQAAGNTIYF.